The TCR beta chain described here comes from a study of OX40 agonist ivuxolimab in advanced cancers. On the study more broadly: Two cutaneous melanoma patients and one hepatocellular carcinoma patient, three in all, had partial responses.

The V segment lost 0 bases and the J segment 5 bases; nucleotides outside the gene matches: 11. CDR1 and CDR2 (germline): SGDLS, YYNGEE. The CDR3 contains 16 residues. Notes on this clone: Its antigen is not identified.

Study outcomes and limitations: Blood T cells, both CD4+ and CD8+, expanded clonally by week 6 at 0.1 to 3.0 mg/kg.

Sequencing was performed with immunoSEQ multiplex PCR; in TCRdb, only in-frame clones are kept and a portion is missing. Altogether 40,000 to 55,000 clones are present, 85% to 90% being singletons, with the ten largest covering 6.5% to 8%. This TCR was sampled from an adult with an advanced solid tumor such as melanoma, head and neck, liver or kidney cancer. The V call is TRBV9, the J call TRBJ2-7; 7 nucleotides agree with TRBD1. Source: CD4+ or CD8+ T cells sorted from blood, taken in a trial of the OX40 agonist ivuxolimab. CDR3 residues: CASSVVPHIQGNEQYF. For the CDR3, the DNA is TGTGCCAGCAGCGTAGTACCCCATATACAGGGGAACGAGCAGTACTTC.